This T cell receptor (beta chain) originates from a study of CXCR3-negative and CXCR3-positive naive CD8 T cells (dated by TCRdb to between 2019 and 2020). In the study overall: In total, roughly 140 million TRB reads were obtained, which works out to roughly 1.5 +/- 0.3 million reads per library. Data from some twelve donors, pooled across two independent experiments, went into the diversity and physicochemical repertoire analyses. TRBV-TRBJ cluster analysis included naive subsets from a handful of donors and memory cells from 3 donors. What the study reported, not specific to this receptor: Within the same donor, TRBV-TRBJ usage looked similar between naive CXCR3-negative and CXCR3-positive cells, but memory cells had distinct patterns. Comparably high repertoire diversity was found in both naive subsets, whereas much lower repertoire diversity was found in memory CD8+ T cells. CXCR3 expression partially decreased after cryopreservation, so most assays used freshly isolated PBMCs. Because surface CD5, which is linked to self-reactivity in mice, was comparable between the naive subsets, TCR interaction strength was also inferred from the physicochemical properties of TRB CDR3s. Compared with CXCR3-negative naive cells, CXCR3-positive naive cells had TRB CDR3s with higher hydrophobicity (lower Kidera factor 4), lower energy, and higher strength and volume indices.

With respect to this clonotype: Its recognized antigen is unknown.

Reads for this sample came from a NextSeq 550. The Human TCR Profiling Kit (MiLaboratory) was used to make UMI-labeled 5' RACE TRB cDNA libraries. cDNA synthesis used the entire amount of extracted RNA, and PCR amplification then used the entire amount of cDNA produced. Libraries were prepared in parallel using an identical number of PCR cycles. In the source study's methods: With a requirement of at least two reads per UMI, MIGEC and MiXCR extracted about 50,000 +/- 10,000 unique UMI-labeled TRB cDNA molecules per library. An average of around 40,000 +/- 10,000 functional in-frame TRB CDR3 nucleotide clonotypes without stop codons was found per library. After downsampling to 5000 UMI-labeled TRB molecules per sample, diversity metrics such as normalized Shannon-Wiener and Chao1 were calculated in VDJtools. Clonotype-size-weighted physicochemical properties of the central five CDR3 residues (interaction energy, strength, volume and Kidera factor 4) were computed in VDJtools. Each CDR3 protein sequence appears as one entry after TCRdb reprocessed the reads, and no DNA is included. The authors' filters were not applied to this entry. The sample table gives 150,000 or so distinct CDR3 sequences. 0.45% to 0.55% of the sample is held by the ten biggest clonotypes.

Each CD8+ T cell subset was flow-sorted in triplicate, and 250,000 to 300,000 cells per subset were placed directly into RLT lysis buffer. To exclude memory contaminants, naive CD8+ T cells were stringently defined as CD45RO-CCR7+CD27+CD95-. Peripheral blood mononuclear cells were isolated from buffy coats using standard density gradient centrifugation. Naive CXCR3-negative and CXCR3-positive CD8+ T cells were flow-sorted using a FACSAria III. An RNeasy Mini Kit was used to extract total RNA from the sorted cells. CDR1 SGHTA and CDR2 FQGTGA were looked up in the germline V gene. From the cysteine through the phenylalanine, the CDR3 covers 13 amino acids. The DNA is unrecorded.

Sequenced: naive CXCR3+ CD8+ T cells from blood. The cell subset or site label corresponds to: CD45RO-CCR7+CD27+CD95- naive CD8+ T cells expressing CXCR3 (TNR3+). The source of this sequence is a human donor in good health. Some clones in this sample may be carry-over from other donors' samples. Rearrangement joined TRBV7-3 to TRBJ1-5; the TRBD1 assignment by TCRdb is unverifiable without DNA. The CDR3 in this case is CASVRQAHQPQHF.